One sample yielded the 29 T cell receptor beta chains listed below, sequenced in a study of PD-1 blockade in classical Hodgkin lymphoma. Every patient relapsed after autologous stem cell transplantation, and brentuximab vedotin exposure varied. Assay used: immunoSEQ multiplex PCR; TCRdb lists only in-frame clones, some missing. Of 90,000 to 120,000 clones listed, roughly nine tenths are singletons. Sequences were derived from peripheral blood mononuclear cells (PBMCs), sampled before the second cycle of nivolumab. The receptors were sampled from a human donor with classical Hodgkin lymphoma.

Remarks on this clone: Other DNA variants within this sample encode the same CDR3. CDR3 residues: CASGPGTTDTQYF. CDR3 nucleotides: TGTGCCAGCGGCCCGGGTACCACGGATACGCAGTATTTT. The genes are TRBV7-9 and TRBJ2-3; D uncertain. V dropped 8 bases and J dropped 6 bases, with 15 bases sitting between them. The CDR3 length is 13 residues. Per germline, CDR1 SEHNR and CDR2 FQNEAQ (reference sequence).

The chain combines TRBV2 with TRBJ1-2, with unresolved D. The CDR3 is 14 amino acids. Germline V lookup: CDR1 SNHLY, CDR2 FYNNEI. V was cut by 0 bases and J by 11 bases, with 16 bases left in between. CDR3 loop: CASSEAHSSLGYTF. The CDR3 bases are TGTGCCAGCAGTGAAGCCCACAGCTCCCTTGGATACACCTTC.

The chain uses TRBV4-1 and TRBJ2-1; D could derive from TRBD1 or TRBD2 (6 bases each). The CDR3 is made up of 16 amino acids. Trimming shortened V by 0 bases and J by 8 bases, and 17 bases separated the two germline ends. Germline V gene lookup returns CDR1 MGHRA and CDR2 YSYEKL. The CDR3 loop is CASSQEGGRLLHEQFF. Written as DNA, the CDR3 is TGCGCCAGCAGCCAAGAAGGGGGGAGACTACTGCATGAGCAGTTCTTC.

This chain joins TRBV5-1 and TRBJ1-6; D call uncertain. The CDR3 spans 18 residues. The germline V gene has CDR1 SGHRS and CDR2 YFSETQ. With 4 bases removed from V and 4 bases from J, the gap between germline ends came to 21 bases. The CDR3 nucleotides are TGCGCCAGCAGCCGCCTCAACCCCCAAGGCCAGTATAATTCACCCCTCCACTTT. Residues: CASSRLNPQGQYNSPLHF.

This rearrangement joins TRBV7-9 to TRBJ2-3; the match to TRBD1 covers 8 bases. The germline gives CDR1 SEHNR, CDR2 FQNEAQ (reference sequence). This CDR3 spans 15 amino acids. Unmatched junction bases numbered 6, after V lost 6 bases and J lost 1 base. CDR3 region: CASSDRGEGTDTQYF. In DNA, the CDR3 is TGTGCCAGCAGTGACAGGGGCGAAGGCACAGATACGCAGTATTTT.

This clone was detected once. This chain uses TRBV27 with TRBJ2-3; possibly TRBD2 for D (5 bases). Germline V gene sequence: CDR1 MNHEY, CDR2 SMNVEV (reference sequence). CDR3 length equals 15 residues. Trimming removed 3 bases at V and 5 bases at J, with 15 bases between. The CDR3 is CASSLVERPQDTQYF. CDR3 bases: TGTGCCAGCAGTTTGGTCGAGCGGCCGCAAGATACGCAGTATTTT.

The chain links TRBV27 to TRBJ2-7, with a possible D match to TRBD2 (6 bases). The CDR3 sequence is 13 residues long. The germline V and J ends were trimmed by 0 bases and 4 bases, with 7 bases remaining between them. CDR1 is MNHEY, CDR2 SMNVEV, per germline (reference sequence). This CDR3 is CASSLSRGYEQYF. CDR3 nucleotides: TGTGCCAGCAGTTTATCACGGGGGTACGAGCAGTACTTC.

The CDR3 DNA reads TGTGCCAGCAGTTTATTCCGGGGGGACAATGAGCAGTTCTTC. It codes for CASSLFRGDNEQFF. The chain has TRBV27 and TRBJ2-1, with 7 nucleotides matching TRBD2. Trimming took 1 base from V and 5 from J; bases not matched to a gene: 2. Germline CDR1 and CDR2: MNHEY and SMNVEV (reference sequence). The CDR3 spans 14 residues.

This clone was found once. This chain links TRBV7-6 with TRBJ2-3; tentatively, D is TRBD1 (5 bases). This CDR3 has 15 residues. V dropped 2 bases and J dropped 0 bases, with 9 bases sitting between them. Germline values: CDR1 SGHVS, CDR2 FNYEAQ. CDR3 residues: CASSLIQGSTDTQYF. CDR3 nucleotide sequence: TGTGCCAGCAGCTTAATTCAGGGCAGCACAGATACGCAGTATTTT.

The chain recombines TRBV5-8 with TRBJ2-7; no definite D call. The germline gives CDR1 SGHTS, CDR2 YDEGEE. The ends were cut back, 5 bases at V and 2 bases at J, with 2 bases in the middle. CDR3 size: 10 residues. The CDR3 region is CASSTYEQYF. CDR3 sequence (DNA): TGTGCCAGCAGTACCTACGAGCAGTACTTC.

The rearrangement joins TRBV27 to TRBJ2-7; unclear D gene. CDR1 MNHEY and CDR2 SMNVEV come from the germline V gene (reference sequence). Trimming cost V 6 bases and J 1 base, with 16 bases left between them. The CDR3 contains 15 residues. The CDR3 protein is CASRPEPNFSYEQYF. CDR3 bases: TGTGCCAGCAGGCCAGAACCGAACTTTTCCTACGAGCAGTACTTC.

The V and J genes are TRBV5-6 and TRBJ2-1; D possibly corresponds to TRBD2 (5 bases). Germline assignment: CDR1 SGHDT and CDR2 YYEEEE. This CDR3 region has 14 residues. Trimming shortened V by 0 bases and J by 10 bases, and 14 bases separated the two germline ends. The CDR3, as DNA: TGTGCCAGCAGCTTGGTAGGACTCCATAGGGAGCAGTTCTTC. Residues: CASSLVGLHREQFF. Full variable domain (missing parts from reference TRBV5-6 and TRBJ2-1): DAGVTQSPTHLIKTRGQQVTLRCSPKSGHDTVSWYQQALGQGPQFIFQYYEEEERQRGNFPDRFSGHQFPNYSSELNVNALLLGDSALYLCASSLVGLHREQFFGPGTRLTVL.

The rearrangement uses TRBV5-4 and TRBJ1-2; D not certain. Trimming stripped 4 bases from V and 3 bases from J, with 16 bases between. There are 15 residues in the CDR3. Per the germline V gene, CDR1 is SGHNT and CDR2 is YYREEE (reference sequence). For the CDR3, the DNA is TGTGCCAGCAGCCTGACTATTGGTCCTTACTATGGCTACACCTTC. Translating gives CASSLTIGPYYGYTF.

The rearrangement joins TRBV11-1 to TRBJ2-1, with 12 bases fitting TRBD2. CDR1 SGHAT and CDR2 FQDESV come from the germline V gene (reference sequence). This CDR3 has 14 residues. V was clipped by 4 bases and J by 12 bases; unmatched bases: 7. This chain's CDR3 is CASSSQTSGSLQFF. In DNA, the CDR3 is TGTGCCAGCAGCTCACAGACTAGCGGGAGCTTGCAGTTCTTC.

The rearrangement joins TRBV9 to TRBJ1-3; D might be TRBD1 (5 bases). Germline assignment: CDR1 SGDLS and CDR2 YYNGEE. V gave up 6 bases and J gave up 2 bases, with 12 bases separating them. This CDR3 has 14 amino acids. CDR3 sequence: CASTHRDAGNTIYF. CDR3 DNA: TGTGCCAGCACCCACCGGGACGCTGGAAACACCATATATTTT.

J is TRBJ2-1 and V is TRBV2, with D possibly TRBD1 on 6 matching bases. The CDR3 totals 16 residues. Per germline, CDR1 SNHLY and CDR2 FYNNEI. V lost 2 bases, J lost 7 bases, and 18 bases lay in between. The chain's CDR3 is CASSETPRQVRNEQFF. The CDR3 region has the DNA TGTGCCAGCAGTGAAACCCCCCGACAGGTTCGAAATGAGCAGTTCTTC.

This chain links TRBV7-9 with TRBJ2-3; 13 bases map to TRBD2. Trimming cost V 5 bases and J 4 bases; bases outside gene matches: 9. This CDR3 is built from 17 residues. CDR1 is SEHNR and CDR2 is FQNEAQ in the germline V gene (reference sequence). CDR3 protein: CASSPTSGRAPPDTQYF. For the CDR3, the DNA is TGTGCCAGCAGCCCCACTAGCGGGAGGGCCCCCCCAGATACGCAGTATTTT.

This clone occurred once. J is TRBJ2-5 and V is TRBV6-5, with TRBD1 identical over 10 bases. CDR3 size: 15 residues. Germline loops: CDR1 MNHEY, CDR2 SVGAGI. The V gene end was trimmed by 4 bases and the J gene end by 2 bases; junction bases not matched to a gene: 4. CDR3 bases: TGTGCCAGCAGTTCCCGGACAGGGGGGCAAGAGACCCAGTACTTC. Protein sequence: CASSSRTGGQETQYF.

The V gene is TRBV5-4, the J gene TRBJ2-7; D may correspond to TRBD1 or TRBD2 (5 bases each). The CDR3 contains 16 residues. CDR1 SGHNT and CDR2 YYREEE come from the germline V gene (reference sequence). Trimming left V 4 bases short and J 0 bases short, with 17 bases between. The CDR3 nucleotides read TGTGCCAGCAGCCCTCGATCGAGGGGACCCTCCTACGAGCAGTACTTC. Residues: CASSPRSRGPSYEQYF.

V gene TRBV5-4 combines with J gene TRBJ1-1; tentatively, D is TRBD1 (5 bases). Germline loops: CDR1 SGHNT, CDR2 YYREEE (reference sequence). The ends were cut back, 0 bases at V and 1 base at J, with 7 bases in the middle. This CDR3 region has 14 residues. The CDR3 loop is CASSLAGTNTEAFF. DNA for the CDR3: TGTGCCAGCAGCTTGGCAGGGACGAACACTGAAGCTTTCTTT.

V is TRBV7-9 and J is TRBJ2-1; D is perhaps TRBD2 (6 bases). Germline V gene lookup returns CDR1 SEHNR and CDR2 FQNEAQ (reference sequence). CDR3 length equals 14 residues. V gave up 1 base and J gave up 7 bases, with 11 bases separating them. The CDR3: CASSLGGVKNEQFF. Written as DNA, the CDR3 is TGTGCCAGCAGCTTAGGGGGGGTTAAAAATGAGCAGTTCTTC.

The V gene is TRBV7-9, the J gene TRBJ1-4; D may be TRBD1 (5 bases). V was cut by 4 bases and J by 3 bases, with 9 bases left in between. This CDR3 contains 14 residues. CDR1 SEHNR and CDR2 FQNEAQ come from the germline V gene (reference sequence). CDR3 nucleotides: TGTGCCAGCAGCTCACAGGTTCCTAATGAAAAACTGTTTTTT. This encodes CASSSQVPNEKLFF.

V usage is TRBV28 and J usage is TRBJ2-1; no clear D gene. CDR3 size: 18 residues. The ends were cut back, 3 bases at V and 4 bases at J, with 22 bases in the middle. The V gene's germline CDR1 is MDHEN and CDR2 SYDVKM. The CDR3 here is CASSFSSNSRTAYNEQFF. DNA for the CDR3: TGTGCCAGCAGTTTTAGTTCGAACTCACGAACAGCTTACAATGAGCAGTTCTTC.

The sample holds one count of this clone. The chain carries TRBV13 and TRBJ2-7; 12 bases are a match to TRBD2. V lost 6 bases to trimming and J lost 0 bases; unmatched junction nucleotides: 6. The V gene's germline CDR1 is PRHDT and CDR2 FYEKMQ (reference sequence). The CDR3 length is 16 residues. The CDR3 protein is CASSPRLAGVSYEQYF. In nucleotides, the CDR3 is TGTGCCAGCAGTCCCCGACTAGCGGGGGTCTCCTACGAGCAGTACTTC.

The V call is TRBV4-1, the J call TRBJ2-3; 14 bases align to TRBD2. V lost 5 bases, J lost 5 bases, and 6 bases stayed unmatched. The V gene's germline CDR1 is MGHRA and CDR2 YSYEKL. This CDR3 has 16 residues. DNA for the CDR3: TGCGCCAGCAGCAGGGGACTAGCGGGAGTGATAGATACGCAGTATTTT. Amino acid sequence: CASSRGLAGVIDTQYF.

The V and J genes are TRBV4-1 and TRBJ1-2; no definite D call. The germline gives CDR1 MGHRA, CDR2 YSYEKL. The CDR3 is 15 amino acids. Trimming took off 0 bases at V and 2 bases at J, with 10 bases between the two ends. CDR3 amino acids: CASSQENARNYGYTF. CDR3 coding DNA: TGCGCCAGCAGCCAAGAGAACGCAAGGAACTATGGCTACACCTTC.

This clone was seen a single time. A read error may produce the germline difference seen at one junction end. The V call is TRBV6-6, the J call TRBJ1-3; unclear D gene. CDR1 is MNHNY, CDR2 SVGAGI, per germline (reference sequence). The CDR3 length is 16 residues. The CDR3 region is CASNYRSRGSGNTIYF. CDR3 nucleotide sequence: TGTGCCAGCAATTACCGCTCTCGGGGATCTGGAAACACCATATATTTT.

V is TRBV5-1 and J is TRBJ2-5, with D possibly TRBD2 on 6 matching bases. Trimming removed 4 bases from V and 5 bases from J, with 18 bases in between. The CDR3 sequence is 15 residues long. Per the germline V gene, CDR1 is SGHRS and CDR2 is YFSETQ. The CDR3 loop is CASSMSTPEGETQYF. CDR3 DNA sequence: TGCGCCAGCAGCATGTCTACCCCGGAGGGGGAGACCCAGTACTTC.

The rearrangement joins TRBV6-1 to TRBJ1-2; 9 bases are shared with TRBD1. Germline assignment: CDR1 MNHNS and CDR2 SASEGT. The J segment lost 5 bases and the V segment lost 5 bases, leaving 3 bases of the junction unmatched. The CDR3 loop spans 13 amino acids. The CDR3 spells CASSLDRGYGYTF. The CDR3, as DNA: TGTGCCAGCAGTCTGGACAGGGGTTATGGCTACACCTTC.